A selection of T cell receptor beta chains follows, all from one sample in a study of blood T cell repertoires in COVID-19. Some clones are missing from TCRdb's copy, which holds only in-frame ones; the method was immunoSEQ multiplex PCR. The sample lists about 95,000 clones; about 84% were seen once. Sequenced material: peripheral blood. These receptors were taken from a human donor in a cohort sampled during active COVID-19. Both conserved end residues are part of each CDR3. The order of the fields is J gene, V gene, clone size, D gene, CDR3 DNA, CDR3 protein. A D gene is named only where the DNA matches it firmly. Expanded clones get a size class; other rows say once, few or many, or leave the size out.

J: TRBJ1-2
V: TRBV7-8
size: NA
D: NA
DNA: TGTGCCAGCAGCTTAGAGGTCGCGACAAGCAGGGGTGGCTACACCTTC
CDR3: CASSLEVATSRGGYTF

J: TRBJ2-1
V: TRBV15
size: once
D: TRBD2
DNA: TGTGCCACCAGCAGTCTGCAGCTGGGACTAGCGGGAGTTTATGAGCAGTTCTTC
CDR3: CATSSLQLGLAGVYEQFF

J: TRBJ2-7
V: TRBV18
size: few
D: NA
DNA: TGTGCCAGCTCACCGGCAGCGAAACAGGGCTACGAGCAGTACTTC
CDR3: CASSPAAKQGYEQYF

J: TRBJ2-3
V: TRBV6-5
size: NA
D: NA
DNA: TGTGCCAGTGATAATCTGAGGGGCACAGATACGCAGTATTTT
CDR3: CASDNLRGTDTQYF

J: TRBJ2-1
V: TRBV6-5
size: NA
D: NA
DNA: TGTGCCAGCAGTTACTCGGCAGTTGCCTACAATGAGCAGTTCTTC
CDR3: CASSYSAVAYNEQFF

J: TRBJ2-1
V: TRBV7-9
size: NA
D: NA
DNA: TGTGCCAGCAGCTTACTCAGGGGATCCTACAATGAGCAGTTCTTC
CDR3: CASSLLRGSYNEQFF

J: TRBJ2-4
V: TRBV12-1
size: NA
D: NA
DNA: TGTGCCAGCAGCTTACCTCTAGCCGGAGGGCCTGGCAAAAACATTCAGTACTTC
CDR3: CASSLPLAGGPGKNIQYF

J: TRBJ1-2
V: TRBV7-2
size: few
D: NA
DNA: TGTGCCAGCAGCTTGCAAACAAATGGCTACACCTTC
CDR3: CASSLQTNGYTF

J: TRBJ2-7
V: TRBV7-9
size: few
D: NA
DNA: TGTGCCAGCAGCTTAGGACACCTCTACGAGCAGTACTTC
CDR3: CASSLGHLYEQYF

J: TRBJ2-5
V: TRBV7-2
size: once
D: TRBD2
DNA: TGTGCCAGCAGCTTAGGGTCTAGCGGGGGACCACAAGAGACCCAGTACTTC
CDR3: CASSLGSSGGPQETQYF

J: TRBJ2-1
V: TRBV5-1
size: NA
D: NA
DNA: TGCGCCAGCAGCCGCACGGGTGTAAACAATGAGCAGTTCTTC
CDR3: CASSRTGVNNEQFF

J: TRBJ2-1
V: TRBV21-1
size: once
D: NA
DNA: TGTGCCAGCCCGACAGGGTCAGGTCCTATATTCCACAATGAGCAGTTCTTC
CDR3: CASPTGSGPIFHNEQFF

J: TRBJ2-3
V: TRBV6-6
size: NA
D: TRBD2
DNA: TGTGCCAGCAGTTTGGGACTAGCCAGAATTTCAGATACGCAGTATTTT
CDR3: CASSLGLARISDTQYF

J: TRBJ1-2
V: TRBV7-2
size: NA
D: TRBD1
DNA: TGTGCCAGCAGCCAGGGACAGGCTTTGAGGGGCTACACCTTC
CDR3: CASSQGQALRGYTF

J: TRBJ2-5
V: TRBV7-9
size: NA
D: NA
DNA: TGTGCCAGCAGCTTTTGGGACAAAGAGACCCAGTACTTC
CDR3: CASSFWDKETQYF

J: TRBJ2-7
V: TRBV10-2
size: NA
D: TRBD1
DNA: TGCGCCAGCAGGCCGGGACAGGGCTACGAGCAGTACTTC
CDR3: CASRPGQGYEQYF

J: TRBJ1-5
V: TRBV6-5
size: NA
D: TRBD1
DNA: TGTGCCAGCAGAGCCGGACAGGGGGGTCAGCCCCAGCATTTT
CDR3: CASRAGQGGQPQHF

J: TRBJ2-1
V: TRBV7-3
size: NA
D: TRBD2
DNA: TGTGCCAGCAGCTTAGGACTAGCGGGGGGCAATGAGCAGTTCTTC
CDR3: CASSLGLAGGNEQFF

J: TRBJ1-4
V: TRBV5-5
size: NA
D: NA
DNA: TGTGCCAGCAGCCACCGAAGGTCCGGAAGCGCAACTAATGAAAAACTGTTTTTT
CDR3: CASSHRRSGSATNEKLFF

J: TRBJ1-6
V: TRBV6-5
size: NA
D: NA
DNA: TGTGCCAGCAATCTATCGGGGGTCCCAAATTCACCCCTCCACTTT
CDR3: CASNLSGVPNSPLHF

J: TRBJ1-2
V: TRBV10-3
size: NA
D: TRBD1
DNA: TGTGCCATCAGTGAGCAGGGGGTGGATGGCTACACCTTC
CDR3: CAISEQGVDGYTF

J: TRBJ1-3
V: TRBV19
size: NA
D: TRBD1
DNA: TGTGCCAGTTTAGGAGGGGGCTCCGCTGGAAACACCATATATTTT
CDR3: CASLGGGSAGNTIYF

J: TRBJ1-5
V: TRBV7-2
size: NA
D: NA
DNA: TGTGCCAGCAGCTTAGCGCTCACAAACGGGCAGCCCCAGCATTTT
CDR3: CASSLALTNGQPQHF

J: TRBJ2-7
V: TRBV4-1
size: NA
D: NA
DNA: TGCGCCAGCAGCCAGGGCCGGGACACCGGCTACGAGCAGTACTTC
CDR3: CASSQGRDTGYEQYF

J: TRBJ1-5
V: TRBV6-6
size: NA
D: NA
DNA: TGTGCCAGCAGTTACGCGGGGGCAGGGCAGCCCCAGCATTTT
CDR3: CASSYAGAGQPQHF

J: TRBJ2-3
V: TRBV5-1
size: NA
D: TRBD2
DNA: TGCGCCAGCAGCTTGGATGCACTAGCGAGGACAGATACGCAGTATTTT
CDR3: CASSLDALARTDTQYF

J: TRBJ2-7
V: TRBV2
size: few
D: NA
DNA: TGTGCCAGCAGTGATGTAGGGGACTACGAGCAGTACTTC
CDR3: CASSDVGDYEQYF

J: TRBJ2-2
V: TRBV6-5
size: NA
D: TRBD2
DNA: TGTGCCAGCAGGAGAGGACTAGCGGTAACCGGGGAGCTGTTTTTT
CDR3: CASRRGLAVTGELFF

J: TRBJ1-2
V: TRBV7-2
size: NA
D: NA
DNA: TGTGCCAGCAGCTTAGTTTTGGGCTCCAGCCGCTATGGCTACACCTTC
CDR3: CASSLVLGSSRYGYTF

J: TRBJ2-7
V: TRBV18
size: NA
D: TRBD2
DNA: TGTGCCAGCTCACCGCGGGGGACTCTAGCGGGATCCGAGCAGTACTTC
CDR3: CASSPRGTLAGSEQYF

J: TRBJ2-1
V: TRBV19
size: NA
D: TRBD2
DNA: TGTGCCAGTAGTATGGGACTAGCGGGATCTGAGCAGTTCTTC
CDR3: CASSMGLAGSEQFF

J: TRBJ2-7
V: TRBV28
size: NA
D: TRBD2
DNA: TGTGCCGGTGCTAGCGGGAGGGCTCGCTACGAGCAGTACTTC
CDR3: CAGASGRARYEQYF

J: TRBJ2-3
V: TRBV7-3
size: NA
D: TRBD2
DNA: TGTGCCAGCAGCTCGACTAGCGGGGGAGTAGATACGCAGTATTTT
CDR3: CASSSTSGGVDTQYF

J: TRBJ1-2
V: TRBV14
size: many
D: NA
DNA: TGTGCCAGCAGCTCGACAGTCTCTGGCTACACCTTC
CDR3: CASSSTVSGYTF

J: TRBJ2-2
V: TRBV6-4
size: few
D: NA
DNA: TGTGCCAGCAGTGACGATCTGGCGGGAATCCCCGGGGAGCTGTTTTTT
CDR3: CASSDDLAGIPGELFF

J: TRBJ1-4
V: TRBV28
size: NA
D: NA
DNA: TGTGCCAGCAGTCCGCAAGGACAGCCACAAAATGAAAAACTGTTTTTT
CDR3: CASSPQGQPQNEKLFF

J: TRBJ1-4
V: TRBV15
size: NA
D: TRBD1
DNA: TGTGCCACCAGCAGAGGGGGCGGACAGGGGGCCCCCCTCCCCAGTGAAAAACTGTTTTTT
CDR3: CATSRGGGQGAPLPSEKLFF

J: TRBJ1-3
V: TRBV13
size: few
D: NA
DNA: TGTGCCAGCAGCTTAGTAGAAGGAAACACCATATATTTT
CDR3: CASSLVEGNTIYF